A selection of T cell receptor beta chains follows, all from one sample in a study of early T cells in non-severe SARS-CoV-2 infection. TCRdb used MiXCR to reprocess the 5' RACE reads, holding one entry per CDR3 protein. The data show 80,000 to 95,000 distinct CDR3 sequences, approximately 13% seen once. What was sequenced was whole blood. The receptors originated from an adult who was a healthcare worker with PCR-confirmed SARS-CoV-2 infection or an uninfected control (not recorded which). Each CDR3 is given with its conserved first and last residue. D genes are given only for firm matches. A row's size may be missing; if present it is once, few, many or a size class.

>TRBJ2-3|TRBD2|TRBV11-2|many
CASSLDSPGLRADTQYF
TGTGCCAGCAGCTTAGACAGCCCGGGACTAAGGGCAGATACGCAGTATTTT
>TRBJ1-2|TRBD1|TRBV7-9|many
CASSLGQGANYGYTF
TGTGCCAGCAGCTTAGGACAGGGAGCTAACTATGGCTACACCTTC
>TRBJ2-7|-|TRBV7-3|many
CASSPAEGVQYF
TGTGCCAGCAGCCCGGCAGAGGGAGTTCAGTACTTC
>TRBJ2-3|-|TRBV7-8|many
CASSLSDITDTQYF
TGTGCCAGCAGCTTATCCGACATCACAGATACGCAGTATTTT
>TRBJ2-3|-|TRBV29-1|-
CSTGAANADTQYF
TGCAGTACGGGGGCCGCGAACGCAGATACGCAGTATTTT
>TRBJ2-1|-|TRBV5-4|few
CASSRLGDNEQFF
TGTGCCAGCAGCCGGCTCGGGGACAATGAGCAGTTCTTC
>TRBJ1-1|TRBD1|TRBV9|many
CASSVATGGIEVFF
TGTGCCAGCAGCGTAGCGACAGGGGGTATTGAAGTTTTCTTT
>TRBJ1-6|-|TRBV3-1|many
CASSQVEEGSSYNSPLHF
TGTGCCAGCAGCCAAGTCGAGGAGGGAAGCTCCTATAATTCACCCCTCCACTTT
>TRBJ1-1|-|TRBV5-4|-
CASSPGTSNTEAFF
TGTGCCAGCAGCCCCGGGACATCGAACACTGAAGCTTTCTTT
>TRBJ2-7|-|TRBV7-2|many
CASKGGRGTSYEQYF
TGTGCCAGCAAGGGAGGCAGGGGTACCTCCTACGAGCAGTACTTC
>TRBJ2-2|-|TRBV20-1|many
CSARRAENTGELFF
TGCAGTGCTAGAAGGGCAGAGAACACCGGGGAGCTGTTTTTT
>TRBJ1-1|-|TRBV10-3|-
CAISESGNTEAFF
TGTGCCATCAGTGAGTCCGGGAACACTGAAGCTTTCTTT
>TRBJ2-7|-|TRBV29-1|-
CSVARQAAYEQYF
TGCAGCGTTGCAAGGCAGGCGGCCTACGAGCAGTACTTC
>TRBJ2-7|-|TRBV7-9|many
CASSAGLYEQYF
TGTGCCAGCAGCGCGGGGCTCTACGAGCAGTACTTC
>TRBJ1-1|-|TRBV20-1|-
CSAREGRRENTEAFF
TGCAGTGCTAGAGAAGGACGGCGGGAGAACACTGAAGCTTTCTTT
>TRBJ2-4|TRBD2|TRBV7-9|-
CASSLALLAGGGHLQYF
TGTGCCAGCAGCTTAGCCCTACTAGCGGGAGGGGGGCACCTTCAGTACTTC
>TRBJ1-6|-|TRBV7-2|few
CASSRMDPIYSPLHF
TGTGCCAGCAGCCGAATGGATCCAATTTATTCACCCCTCCACTTT
>TRBJ2-2|TRBD1|TRBV12-3/TRBV12-4|few
CASSLGQGMHTGELFF
TGTGCCAGCAGTTTAGGACAGGGAATGCACACCGGGGAGCTGTTTTTT
>TRBJ2-5|-|TRBV6-2/TRBV6-3|many
CASSYEGGEYQETQYF
TGTGCCAGCAGTTACGAGGGGGGAGAGTACCAAGAGACCCAGTACTTC
>TRBJ1-4|TRBD1|TRBV11-2|few
CASSPLTGKSTNEKLFF
TGTGCCAGCAGCCCCTTGACAGGGAAGTCAACTAATGAAAAACTGTTTTTT
>TRBJ2-1|TRBD2|TRBV11-2|few
CASSATMGSGGAPFNEQFF
TGTGCCAGCAGCGCTACTATGGGTAGCGGGGGAGCCCCTTTCAATGAGCAGTTCTTC
>TRBJ2-2|-|TRBV20-1|-
CSARGWKGVKTGELFF
TGCAGTGCTAGAGGTTGGAAGGGGGTAAAGACCGGGGAGCTGTTTTTT
>TRBJ2-1|TRBD2|TRBV7-2|-
CASSSQPQERDLSSYNEQFF
TGTGCCAGCAGCTCCCAACCCCAAGAGCGGGACCTAAGCTCCTACAATGAGCAGTTCTTC
>TRBJ2-7|TRBD1|TRBV6-1|few
CASSEAGQGIREQYF
TGTGCCAGCAGTGAAGCCGGACAGGGGATAAGGGAGCAGTACTTC
>TRBJ1-2|-|TRBV10-2|few
CASSGTDYGYTF
TGCGCCAGCAGTGGGACAGACTATGGCTACACCTTC
>TRBJ2-3|TRBD1|TRBV6-5|-
CASSPGQSTDTQYF
TGTGCCAGCAGCCCGGGACAGTCCACAGATACGCAGTATTTT
>TRBJ2-5|TRBD2|TRBV11-2|few
CASSQNLAGTYQETQYF
TGTGCCAGCAGCCAGAACCTAGCGGGAACGTACCAAGAGACCCAGTACTTC
>TRBJ1-2|-|TRBV18|-
CASSPQASQLNYGYTF
TGTGCCAGCTCACCCCAGGCGTCCCAGCTAAACTATGGCTACACCTTC
>TRBJ1-1|-|TRBV5-1|-
CASSLDIRNTEAFF
TGCGCCAGCAGCTTGGATATCAGAAACACTGAAGCTTTCTTT
>TRBJ1-1|-|TRBV7-2|many
CASSLDRNTEAFF
TGTGCCAGCAGTCTGGACAGGAACACTGAAGCTTTCTTT
>TRBJ2-5|-|TRBV11-1|few
CASSSAGPWAETQYF
TGTGCCAGCAGCTCCGCGGGGCCCTGGGCCGAGACCCAGTACTTC
>TRBJ2-7|-|TRBV30|few
CAWSQGSYEQYF
TGTGCCTGGAGTCAGGGGTCCTACGAGCAGTACTTC
>TRBJ2-1|TRBD1|TRBV6-5|-
CASRDRGDNEQFF
TGTGCCAGCCGTGACAGGGGAGACAATGAGCAGTTCTTC
>TRBJ2-5|TRBD1|TRBV6-2/TRBV6-3|-
CASSYPGGRETQYF
TGTGCCAGCAGTTACCCAGGGGGACGAGAGACCCAGTACTTC
>TRBJ2-1|TRBD1|TRBV5-1|many
CASSLGGQGQHNEQFF
TGCGCCAGCAGCTTGGGGGGACAGGGCCAACACAATGAGCAGTTCTTC
>TRBJ1-1|-|TRBV5-1|-
CASATGNTEAFF
TGCGCCAGCGCTACAGGGAACACTGAAGCTTTCTTT
>TRBJ2-3|TRBD2|TRBV20-1|many
CSANGALAGTDTQYF
TGCAGTGCTAATGGTGCACTAGCGGGCACAGATACGCAGTATTTT
>TRBJ1-1|TRBD1|TRBV11-1|-
CASSLRGPAANTEAFF
TGTGCCAGCAGCTTAAGGGGGCCTGCGGCGAACACTGAAGCTTTCTTT
>TRBJ2-1|-|TRBV6-4|-
CASSEGGYNEQFF
TGTGCCAGCAGTGAGGGGGGCTACAATGAGCAGTTCTTC
>TRBJ2-1|TRBD1|TRBV27|few
CASSPGQGEQFF
TGTGCCAGCAGTCCCGGACAGGGAGAGCAGTTCTTC
>TRBJ1-5|-|TRBV2|many
CASSVPTAHQPQHF
TGTGCCAGCAGTGTTCCGACAGCACATCAGCCCCAGCATTTT
>TRBJ2-7|TRBD2|TRBV12-3/TRBV12-4|-
CASSLGGGSSYEQYF
TGTGCCAGCAGTTTGGGCGGGGGTAGCTCCTACGAGCAGTACTTC
>TRBJ1-2|TRBD1|TRBV12-3/TRBV12-4|-
CASSRDRGGYNGYTF
TGTGCCAGCAGTAGGGACAGGGGAGGATACAATGGCTACACCTTC
>TRBJ1-2|-|TRBV5-1|-
CASSLGPIGNYGYTF
TGCGCCAGCAGCTTGGGACCGATAGGGAACTATGGCTACACCTTC
>TRBJ2-7|TRBD1|TRBV11-2|-
CASSSQTGMSEQYF
TGTGCCAGCAGCTCCCAGACAGGGATGAGTGAGCAGTACTTC
>TRBJ2-2|TRBD1|TRBV5-4|many
CASSLRDRGLNTGELFF
TGTGCCAGCAGCTTGAGGGACAGGGGGCTCAACACCGGGGAGCTGTTTTTT
>TRBJ1-1|TRBD1|TRBV7-2|-
CASSQQGGTLAFF
TGTGCCAGCAGCCAGCAGGGGGGTACGCTGGCTTTCTTT
>TRBJ2-4|-|TRBV7-9|-
CASSLDGPSIQYF
TGTGCCAGCAGCTTAGACGGACCCTCTATTCAGTACTTC
>TRBJ2-7|TRBD2|TRBV6-2/TRBV6-3|-
CASSRTSSGGYEQYF
TGTGCCAGCAGTCGGACATCTAGCGGGGGCTACGAGCAGTACTTC
>TRBJ1-3|-|TRBV6-6|many
CASSYSLQVGNTIYF
TGTGCCAGCAGTTACTCGCTTCAGGTTGGAAACACCATATATTTT
>TRBJ2-7|-|TRBV2|-
CASSDETPWYLQYF
TGTGCCAGCAGTGACGAGACCCCATGGTATTTGCAGTACTTC
>TRBJ2-2|TRBD1|TRBV25-1|medium-sized
CASSELAGGGELFF
TGTGCCAGCAGTGAATTGGCAGGGGGCGGGGAGCTGTTTTTT
>TRBJ1-2|-|TRBV20-1|-
CSARKSYGYTF
TGCAGTGCTAGAAAATCATATGGCTACACCTTC
>TRBJ2-7|-|TRBV21-1|few
CASSISKTGVHPYEQYF
TGTGCCAGCAGCATTTCAAAGACAGGGGTTCACCCCTACGAGCAGTACTTC
>TRBJ2-1|-|TRBV6-5|few
CASSYGAVGGPNNEQFF
TGTGCCAGCAGTTACGGGGCAGTTGGCGGGCCAAACAATGAGCAGTTCTTC
>TRBJ2-3|-|TRBV29-1|-
CSVFKFDTDTQYF
TGCAGCGTCTTCAAGTTCGACACAGATACGCAGTATTTT
>TRBJ1-4|-|TRBV15|-
CATSRDLLGGRTNEKLFF
TGTGCCACCAGCAGAGATTTATTAGGGGGTCGCACTAATGAAAAACTGTTTTTT
>TRBJ2-4|-|TRBV6-2/TRBV6-3|many
CASSYDGPTFKNIQYF
TGTGCCAGCAGTTACGACGGGCCCACTTTCAAAAACATTCAGTACTTC